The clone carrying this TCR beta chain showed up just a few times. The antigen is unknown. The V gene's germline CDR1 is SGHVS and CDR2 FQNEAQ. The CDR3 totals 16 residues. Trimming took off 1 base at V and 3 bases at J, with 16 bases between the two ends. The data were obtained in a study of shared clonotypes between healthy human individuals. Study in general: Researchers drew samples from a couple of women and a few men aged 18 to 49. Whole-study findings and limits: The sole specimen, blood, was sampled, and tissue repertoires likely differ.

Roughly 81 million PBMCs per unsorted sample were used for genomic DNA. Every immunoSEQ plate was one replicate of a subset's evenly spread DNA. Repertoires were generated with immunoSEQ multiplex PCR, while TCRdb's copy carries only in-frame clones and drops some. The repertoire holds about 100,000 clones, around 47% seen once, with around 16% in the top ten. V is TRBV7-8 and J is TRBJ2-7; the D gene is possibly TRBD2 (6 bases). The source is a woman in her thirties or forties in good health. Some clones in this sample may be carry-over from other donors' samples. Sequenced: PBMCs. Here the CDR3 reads CASSLGGGGVVYEQYF. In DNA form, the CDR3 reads TGTGCCAGCAGCTTAGGGGGCGGCGGGGTAGTCTACGAGCAGTACTTC. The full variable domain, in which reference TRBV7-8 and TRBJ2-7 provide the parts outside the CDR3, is GAGVSQSPRYKVAKRGQDVALRCDPISGHVSLFWYQQALGQGPEFLTYFQNEAQLDKSGLPSDRFFAERPEGSVSTLKIQRTQQEDSAVYLCASSLGGGGVVYEQYFGPGTRLTVT.